These 5 T cell receptor beta chains originate from one sample sequenced in a study of vaccination and CD4 T cells after COVID-19 (dated by TCRdb to between 2021 and 2023). The library came from PCR. Sequencing was carried out with an Illumina iSeq 100. TCRdb took the public reads, trimmed them with fastp at Q25, ran MiXCR for clone calling and kept in-frame beta chains. Merged by CDR3 protein, the rows form single entries marked with the most common genes and DNA. The sample contains about 15,000 distinct CDR3 sequences, approximately 72% of them found a single time. The ten largest clones represent roughly 1.1% of the sample. Sequenced here: CD4+ T cells from blood, sampled after SARS-CoV-2 vaccination. The source of these receptors is a human donor who had recovered from COVID-19.

V usage is TRBV12-3 or TRBV12-4 and J usage is TRBJ2-7; possible D gene TRBD2, 5 bases. The length of the CDR3 is 14 residues. Between the trimmed V and J ends, which lost 6 bases and 2 bases, there was a span of 14 bases. The CDR3 here is CASSPDIGTYEQYF. The CDR3 DNA is TGTGCCAGCAGCCCTGACATCGGGACCTACGAGCAGTACTTC.

This chain links TRBV21-1 with TRBJ2-3; the D call in the table, TRBD1, was not verified against the DNA. TRBV21-1 is labeled a pseudogene. The CDR3 runs to 19 residues. CDR3 in amino acids: CASSKEGELRGNSTDTQYF. CDR3 coding DNA: TGTGCCAGCAGCAAAGAAGGGGAATTAAGGGGTAATAGCACAGATACGCAGTATTTT.

This chain joins TRBV24-1 and TRBJ2-7; TRBD2 agrees at 7 bases. V shed 4 bases, J shed 5 bases, and the junction held 4 bases outside the gene matches. The CDR3 consists of 13 residues. The germline V gene encodes CDR1 KGHDR and CDR2 SFDVKD. The CDR3 loop is CATSDGGSDEQYF. The CDR3, as DNA: TGTGCCACCAGTGACGGCGGGAGTGACGAGCAGTACTTC.

This clonotype appeared a single time. At one boundary the junction diverges from the germline segment, which might be a read error. This chain connects TRBV2 to TRBJ2-1; D is perhaps TRBD2 (5 bases). CDR3 size: 12 residues. Germline CDR1 and CDR2: SNHLY and FYNNEI. The CDR3 coding sequence is TGTGCCAGCAGTGACCCTGCGGAGCCGTGGAGGTTC. Protein: CASSDPAEPWRF. Full variable domain (missing parts from reference TRBV2 and TRBJ2-1): EPEVTQTPSHQVTQMGQEVILRCVPISNHLYFYWYRQILGQKVEFLVSFYNNEISEKSEIFDDQFSVERPDGSNFTLKIRSTKLEDSAMYFCASSDPAEPWRFGPGTRLTVL.

The genes are TRBV12-3 or TRBV12-4 and TRBJ2-4; the D is unclear. The CDR3 sequence is 13 residues long. The ends were cut back, 1 base at V and 4 bases at J, with 5 bases in the middle. CDR3 protein: CASSLGRKNIQYF. In DNA form, the CDR3 reads TGTGCCAGCAGTTTAGGTCGTAAAAACATTCAGTACTTC.